The 31 T cell receptor beta chains reported below all come from one sample, sequenced in a study of blood T cells in healthy people across ages. Next came a second PCR, run for about 6 to 12 cycles, which used a sample-barcoded 5' primer along with a J-beta primer mix. TCRdb re-called the 5' RACE reads with MiXCR, one entry per CDR3 protein. The sample has roughly 720,000 distinct CDR3 sequences; approximately 55% are singletons. What was sequenced was blood. All receptors come from an elderly man in good health.

The chain uses TRBV5-1 and TRBJ1-2; possibly TRBD1 for D (5 bases). The CDR3 sequence is 15 residues long. V lost 4 bases and J lost 9, with 22 bases in between. CDR1 and CDR2 (germline): SGHRS, YFSETQ. In DNA form, the CDR3 reads TGCGCCAGCAGCCAGGGTGGAAGGACTCACGGGAGCTACACCTTC. This encodes CASSQGGRTHGSYTF.

The gene calls are TRBV28 and TRBJ2-6, with D unclear. The CDR3 is 15 residues long. V was cut by 7 bases and J by 0 bases, with 10 bases left in between. The germline CDR1 and CDR2 sequences are MDHEN and SYDVKM. This chain's CDR3 is CASIRPGSGANVLTF. CDR3 nucleotide sequence: TGTGCCAGCATCCGCCCCGGCTCTGGGGCCAACGTCCTGACTTTC.

This chain links TRBV3-1 with TRBJ2-5; no firm D call. Germline assignment: CDR1 LGHDT and CDR2 YNNKEL (reference sequence). V gave up 3 bases and J gave up 1 base, with 15 bases separating them. CDR3 length: 16 amino acids. CDR3 in amino acids: CASSQTATHLQETQYF. Here the CDR3 DNA reads TGTGCCAGCAGCCAGACTGCTACGCATCTCCAAGAGACCCAGTACTTC.

This clonotype was recorded many times. This rearrangement joins TRBV24-1 to TRBJ2-3; 9 bases match TRBD1. With 3 bases clipped from V and 3 bases from J, the junction kept 9 bases outside the gene matches. The CDR3 consists of 17 residues. Germline V gives CDR1 KGHDR, CDR2 SFDVKD. CDR3 sequence reads: CATSDPLTGGRTDTQYF. CDR3 nucleotides: TGTGCCACCAGTGATCCACTTACAGGGGGCAGGACAGATACGCAGTATTTT.

V and J are TRBV20-1 and TRBJ2-1, with 9 bases aligning to TRBD2. J was trimmed by 6 bases and V by 1 base; bases with no gene match: 7. Germline V gives CDR1 DFQATT, CDR2 SNEGSKA (reference sequence). The CDR3 has 15 residues. The CDR3 spells CSARGGGRAPNEQFF. The CDR3 DNA reads as TGCAGTGCTAGAGGTGGCGGGAGGGCCCCCAATGAGCAGTTCTTC.

The chain combines TRBV6-5 with TRBJ2-3, with 9 nucleotides matching TRBD2. In germline, CDR1 is MNHEY, CDR2 SVGAGI. The CDR3 sequence is 15 residues long. Losses at the gene ends were 5 bases for V and 14 bases for J; bases not matched to a gene: 17. CDR3: CASSPIAGERRYAYF. In DNA, the CDR3 is TGTGCCAGCAGTCCCATAGCGGGAGAGCGCAGATACGCGTATTTT.

The CDR3 is CASSFDPMNTEAFF. The CDR3 nucleotides are TGTGCCAGCAGTTTTGACCCCATGAACACTGAAGCTTTCTTT. The chain employs TRBV9 and TRBJ1-1; no clear D gene. The germline CDR1 and CDR2 sequences are SGDLS and YYNGEE. The CDR3 totals 14 residues. Trimming removed 5 bases from V and 0 bases from J, with 11 bases in between.

The chain joins TRBV28 to TRBJ2-7; possible D gene TRBD2, 6 bases. The CDR3 spans 13 residues. The germline V gene has CDR1 MDHEN and CDR2 SYDVKM. V was pared by 7 bases and J by 1 base, with 11 bases between. CDR3 DNA sequence: TGTGCCAGCACCTCCGGACTATCCTACGAGCAGTACTTC. Translating it yields CASTSGLSYEQYF.

This chain links TRBV6-5 with TRBJ1-1; D perhaps matches TRBD1 (5 bases). Trimming cost V 0 bases and J 2 bases, with 25 bases left between them. The length of the CDR3 is 20 residues. Germline loops: CDR1 MNHEY, CDR2 SVGAGI. The CDR3 DNA sequence: TGTGCCAGCAGTTACTCGAAGGCAGGGCCCATGCGAGACTTCAACACTGAAGCTTTCTTT. Translation gives CASSYSKAGPMRDFNTEAFF.

The V gene is TRBV20-1, the J gene TRBJ1-6, with D hard to call. V lost 1 base to trimming and J lost 10 bases, with 8 bases between them. The CDR3 consists of 12 residues. In germline, CDR1 is DFQATT, CDR2 SNEGSKA (reference sequence). The CDR3 sequence: CSARADRSPLHF. CDR3 coding DNA: TGCAGTGCTAGAGCGGACCGGTCACCCCTCCACTTT.

V and J are TRBV29-1 and TRBJ2-3, with unresolved D. V was shortened by 5 bases and J by 14 bases, with 23 bases between the two germline ends. Per the germline V gene, CDR1 is SQVTM and CDR2 is ANQGSEA. The CDR3 spans 13 residues. The CDR3 sequence: CSVMFAGHRDAYF. CDR3 nucleotides: TGCAGCGTTATGTTCGCTGGTCACAGAGACGCGTATTTT.

This clonotype was seen a handful of times. The chain links TRBV7-8 to TRBJ2-1; the match to TRBD2 covers 8 bases. V shed 0 bases, J shed 6 bases, and the junction held 4 bases outside the gene matches. Germline CDR1 is SGHVS and CDR2 is FQNEAQ. CDR3 length: 15 amino acids. CDR3 DNA sequence: TGTGCCAGCAGCTTAGCGCGCGGGACTAGCAATGAGCAGTTCTTC. Translation: CASSLARGTSNEQFF.

This clonotype was observed a handful of times. The chain couples TRBV28 to TRBJ2-4; D is possibly TRBD1 (5 bases). The DNA end is a closer match to TRBJ2-7, so the J assignment may be wrong. From germline, CDR1 is MDHEN and CDR2 SYDVKM. CDR3 length: 14 residues. CDR3 sequence reads: CASGPDSPSYEQYF. DNA for the CDR3: TGTGCCAGCGGACCTGACAGTCCCTCCTACGAGCAGTACTTC.

In this sample, this clonotype turned up a few times. J is TRBJ2-4 and V is TRBV10-3; the match to TRBD2 covers 10 bases. Trimming cost V 0 bases and J 13 bases; bases outside gene matches: 12. The CDR3 length is 16 residues. Germline-derived CDR1 and CDR2 are ENHRY and SYGVKD. CDR3 in amino acids: CAISESTSGRDNEQYF. The CDR3 DNA sequence: TGTGCCATCAGTGAGTCGACAAGCGGGAGGGACAATGAGCAGTACTTC.

This clonotype showed up just a few times. The chain is built from TRBV29-1 and TRBJ2-3; TRBD1 agrees at 8 bases. Looked up from germline, CDR1 is SQVTM and CDR2 is ANQGSEA. The CDR3 covers 13 residues. Germline trimming cut 3 bases from V and 7 bases from J; bases unmatched to any gene: 6. This chain's CDR3 is CSVDPGGWYTQYF. CDR3 nucleotides: TGCAGCGTTGACCCAGGGGGCTGGTATACGCAGTATTTT.

This clonotype was counted once. The chain links TRBV7-9 to TRBJ2-7, with TRBD1 matching over 12 bases. With 5 bases clipped from V and 4 bases from J, the junction kept 12 bases outside the gene matches. The CDR3 runs 17 residues. Germline V gives CDR1 SEHNR, CDR2 FQNEAQ (reference sequence). CDR3 amino acids: CASSDGTGGEGGYEQYF. The CDR3 DNA reads as TGTGCCAGCAGCGATGGGACAGGGGGCGAAGGTGGGTACGAGCAGTACTTC.

This clonotype was picked up a small number of times. This chain uses TRBV7-2 with TRBJ2-3; no clear D. The ends were cut back, 4 bases at V and 14 bases at J, with 13 bases in the middle. The CDR3 is 11 residues long. The V gene's germline CDR1 is SGHTA and CDR2 FQGNSA. The chain's CDR3 is CASSSTRYAYF. In DNA, the CDR3 is TGTGCCAGCAGCTCTACCAGATACGCGTATTTT.

V is TRBV29-1 and J is TRBJ2-6, with D perhaps TRBD1 (5 bases). The V end was cut by 7 bases, the J end by 4 bases, with 11 bases between. CDR3 length: 13 amino acids. Germline V CDR1 and CDR2: SQVTM, ANQGSEA. CDR3 loop: CSAGAAGANVLTF. The CDR3 DNA reads as TGCAGCGCTGGGGCGGCAGGGGCCAACGTCCTGACTTTC.

This chain connects TRBV4-2 to TRBJ1-6, with 8 positions matching TRBD1. Germline CDR1 LGHNA, CDR2 YNFKEQ. V was clipped by 1 base and J by 9 bases; unmatched bases: 8. CDR3 length: 16 residues. The CDR3 DNA is TGTGCCAGCAGCCAAGTCGGAGGGGACAGGTCTTCACCCCTCCACTTT. Translation: CASSQVGGDRSSPLHF.

The chain couples TRBV20-1 to TRBJ2-5; D unresolved. V gave up 0 bases and J gave up 4 bases, with 6 bases separating them. The CDR3 extends over 12 amino acids. CDR1 DFQATT and CDR2 SNEGSKA come from the germline V gene (reference sequence). CDR3 region: CSAREVGETQYF. The CDR3 DNA follows: TGCAGTGCTAGAGAGGTGGGAGAGACCCAGTACTTC.

The rearrangement joins TRBV29-1 to TRBJ2-5; the D gene is possibly TRBD1 (6 bases). The CDR3 sequence is 14 residues long. V dropped 6 bases and J dropped 11 bases, with 25 bases sitting between them. Germline CDR1 and CDR2: SQVTM and ANQGSEA. CDR3 coding DNA: TGCAGCGTATCGAGACAGGAGGACGTGGGGCAGCAGTACTTC. Translating it yields CSVSRQEDVGQQYF. The entire variable domain, with the rest obtained from reference TRBV29-1 and TRBJ2-5, is as follows: SAVISQKPSRDICQRGTSLTIQCQVDSQVTMMFWYRQQPGQSLTLIATANQGSEATYESGFVIDKFPISRPNLTFSTLTVSNMSPEDSSIYLCSVSRQEDVGQQYFGPGTRLLVL.

There are a few counts of this clonotype. The rearrangement joins TRBV20-1 to TRBJ2-7; D is perhaps TRBD1 (5 bases). Germline lookup yields CDR1 DFQATT and CDR2 SNEGSKA (reference sequence). The CDR3 extends over 15 amino acids. V was clipped by 0 bases and J by 2 bases, with 14 bases between them. The CDR3 is CSARDSAGSPYEQYF. The CDR3 DNA sequence: TGCAGTGCTAGAGATTCCGCAGGGTCCCCCTACGAGCAGTACTTC.

Worth noting for this clonotype: Germline and junction disagree at one end, which may indicate a read error. This chain joins TRBV4-2 and TRBJ1-4, with 8 bases aligning to TRBD1. This CDR3 comprises 16 residues. Germline-derived CDR1 and CDR2 are LGHNA and YNFKEQ. This chain's CDR3 is CVSSQVPGQDNEKLFF. The CDR3 region has the DNA TGTGTCAGCAGCCAAGTGCCGGGACAGGATAATGAAAAACTGTTTTTT.

J is TRBJ2-7 and V is TRBV11-3; D is unclear. The V and J ends lost 4 bases and 0 bases respectively, with 7 bases between them. Germline CDR1 and CDR2: SGHNT and YENEEA. This CDR3 comprises 13 residues. CDR3 in amino acids: CASSSHTSYEQYF. The DNA for the CDR3 is TGTGCCAGCAGCTCCCACACCTCCTACGAGCAGTACTTC.

V is TRBV20-1 and J is TRBJ2-5; D might be TRBD1 (5 bases). The V gene's germline CDR1 is DFQATT and CDR2 SNEGSKA (reference sequence). The CDR3 is made up of 13 amino acids. With 6 bases removed from V and 11 bases from J, the gap between germline ends came to 22 bases. The CDR3 DNA reads as TGCAGTGCCCTTTTCAGGGCCTACAATGAGCAGTACTTC. It specifies CSALFRAYNEQYF.

This clonotype was detected a few times. The chain recombines TRBV20-1 with TRBJ2-3, with 10 bases fitting TRBD1. With 7 bases clipped from V and 3 bases from J, the junction kept 4 bases outside the gene matches. Germline V gene data show CDR1 as DFQATT and CDR2 as SNEGSKA (reference sequence). CDR3 length: 13 amino acids. The CDR3 here is CSVRDRGTDTQYF. The CDR3 bases are TGCAGTGTCCGGGACAGGGGTACAGATACGCAGTATTTT.

This clonotype was seen a handful of times. The V and J genes are TRBV12-3 or TRBV12-4 and TRBJ1-5; TRBD1 agrees at 9 bases. CDR3 size: 16 residues. The trim removed 6 bases at V and 2 bases at J, leaving 8 bases unmatched. The CDR3 nucleotides read TGTGCCAGCAGCCCGGGACAGGGAAGGCGCAATCAGCCCCAGCATTTT. Its protein is CASSPGQGRRNQPQHF.

The chain couples TRBV20-1 to TRBJ2-1, with a tentative D call TRBD2 (9 bases). The CDR3 loop spans 14 amino acids. With 6 bases removed from V and 9 bases from J, the gap between germline ends came to 21 bases. Germline CDR1 and CDR2: DFQATT and SNEGSKA (reference sequence). The CDR3 sequence: CSAPQGGSGGEQFF. CDR3 nucleotide sequence: TGCAGTGCCCCACAGGGGGGTAGCGGGGGTGAGCAGTTCTTC.

There are a few counts of this clonotype. The chain uses TRBV28 and TRBJ2-3; 7 nucleotides match TRBD2. V was clipped by 6 bases and J by 5 bases; unmatched bases: 14. CDR1 is MDHEN and CDR2 is SYDVKM in the germline V gene. CDR3 size: 16 residues. The CDR3 DNA sequence: TGTGCCAGCAGGGGAGGGCTAGCAAAAGCACGAGATACGCAGTATTTT. Amino acid sequence: CASRGGLAKARDTQYF.

This chain uses TRBV7-6 with TRBJ2-1, with D unclear. The CDR3 has 13 residues. The germline V and J ends were trimmed by 5 bases and 6 bases, with 11 bases remaining between them. Germline loops: CDR1 SGHVS, CDR2 FNYEAQ. CDR3 sequence reads: CASSPSNGNEQFF. In DNA, the CDR3 is TGTGCCAGCAGCCCCTCTAATGGCAATGAGCAGTTCTTC.

This clonotype came up a few times. V usage is TRBV20-1 and J usage is TRBJ2-5; the D gene is possibly TRBD2 (5 bases). The V gene's germline CDR1 is DFQATT and CDR2 SNEGSKA (reference sequence). The V and J ends lost 5 bases and 1 base respectively, with 14 bases between them. CDR3 length: 14 amino acids. The CDR3 spells CSAGLTRAQETQYF. DNA for the CDR3: TGCAGTGCTGGGTTAACTAGAGCCCAAGAGACCCAGTACTTC.